The 17 T cell receptor beta chains reported below all come from one sample, sequenced in a study of cytomegalovirus exposure and HLA in healthy donors. It was with 60 Vbeta and 13 Jbeta primers that the PCR ran. Libraries were prepared by immunoSEQ multiplex PCR; TCRdb keeps only in-frame clonotypes and omits some of them. This table holds 75,000 to 85,000 clones. The sequenced material came from PBMCs. Receptor source: a man between 18 and 29 years old in good health and CMV-seropositive.

The J gene is TRBJ1-4, the V gene TRBV25-1, with D perhaps TRBD1 (6 bases). CDR1 and CDR2 (germline): MGHDK, SYGVNS. Between the trimmed V and J ends, which lost 3 bases and 6 bases, there was a span of 8 bases. The CDR3 sequence is 13 residues long. The CDR3 here is CASSEAGDEKLFF. CDR3 nucleotides: TGTGCCAGCAGTGAGGCAGGGGATGAAAAACTGTTTTTT.

The chain recombines TRBV7-6 with TRBJ2-7; 15 positions agree with TRBD2. Germline V lookup: CDR1 SGHVS, CDR2 FNYEAQ. Trimming took 5 bases from V and 5 from J; bases not matched to a gene: 4. The CDR3 runs 15 residues. The CDR3 region has the DNA TGTGCCAGCAGCCCCCGGACTAGCGGGAGGGACGAGCAGTACTTC. It yields the protein CASSPRTSGRDEQYF.

The chain recombines TRBV6-4 with TRBJ2-2, with D unclear. Germline CDR1 and CDR2: MRHNA and SNTAGT. The CDR3 runs 15 residues. Trimming removed 0 bases at V and 0 bases at J, with 5 bases between. The CDR3 loop reads CASSDSPTNTGELFF. CDR3 nucleotide sequence: TGTGCCAGCAGTGACTCCCCTACGAACACCGGGGAGCTGTTTTTT.

The chain links TRBV5-1 to TRBJ1-2; TRBD1 matches at 9 bases. Germline-derived CDR1 and CDR2 are SGHRS and YFSETQ. This CDR3 has 14 amino acids. V shed 5 bases, J shed 7 bases, and the junction held 9 bases outside the gene matches. The CDR3 bases are TGCGCCAGCAGTACTGGACAGGGGTTCTTTGGCTACACCTTC. This gives the protein CASSTGQGFFGYTF. Looking up the rest from reference TRBV5-1 and TRBJ1-2 gives the full variable domain: KAGVTQTPRYLIKTRGQQVTLSCSPISGHRSVSWYQQTPGQGLQFLFEYFSETQRNKGNFPGRFSGRQFSNSRSEMNVSTLELGDSALYLCASSTGQGFFGYTFGSGTRLTVV.

V and J are TRBV4-2 and TRBJ2-7; 10 bases agree with TRBD2. The CDR3 spans 16 residues. Germline V gives CDR1 LGHNA, CDR2 YNFKEQ. V shed 1 base and J 4 bases; nucleotides not matched to a gene: 7. CDR3 sequence (DNA): TGTGCCAGCAGCCAAGGTCCGGGACTAGCGATGTACGAGCAGTACTTC. Its translation: CASSQGPGLAMYEQYF.

In the case of this clone: Mismatch with germline at one junction end may stem from a read error. The sample holds other DNA sequences that translate to the same CDR3. This chain links TRBV10-3 with TRBJ2-7; weak D call: TRBD2 (6 bases). The length of the CDR3 is 15 residues. Germline-derived CDR1 and CDR2 are ENHRY and SYGVKD. CDR3 region: CAISDWGEVTYEQYF. The DNA for the CDR3 is TGCGCCATCAGTGATTGGGGGGAGGTAACCTACGAGCAGTACTTC.

The chain combines TRBV27 with TRBJ1-5; no reliable D call. The V gene lost 1 base and the J gene lost 5 bases, with 9 bases spanning the gap. CDR1 is MNHEY, CDR2 SMNVEV, per germline (reference sequence). The CDR3 has 14 residues. In DNA form, the CDR3 reads TGTGCCAGCAGTTTATTTCGTTTCGATCAGCCCCAGCATTTT. Translated: CASSLFRFDQPQHF.

The chain combines TRBV4-2 with TRBJ1-3; D remains unclear. V lost 0 bases, J lost 0 bases, and 6 bases lay in between. CDR1 and CDR2 from the germline V gene are LGHNA and YNFKEQ. The CDR3 loop spans 15 amino acids. In nucleotides, the CDR3 is TGTGCCAGCAGCCAAGATACTAACTCTGGAAACACCATATATTTT. Translation gives CASSQDTNSGNTIYF.

The chain joins TRBV27 to TRBJ2-7; D is possibly TRBD2 (5 bases). The CDR3 consists of 14 residues. The V gene lost 6 bases and the J gene lost 2 bases, with 14 bases spanning the gap. Germline-derived CDR1 and CDR2 are MNHEY and SMNVEV (reference sequence). CDR3 loop: CASSTLRDPYEQYF. CDR3 DNA sequence: TGTGCCAGCAGCACACTCCGGGATCCCTACGAGCAGTACTTC.

This chain links TRBV5-6 with TRBJ1-1; possibly TRBD1 for D (6 bases). The CDR3 is made up of 15 amino acids. Germline values: CDR1 SGHDT, CDR2 YYEEEE. V was pared by 6 bases and J by 5 bases, with 20 bases between. The CDR3 coding sequence is TGTGCCAGCACACTTACTCCAGGGGTAATAACTGAAGCTTTCTTT. As protein: CASTLTPGVITEAFF. Combining the CDR3 with reference TRBV5-6 and TRBJ1-1 gives the whole variable domain DAGVTQSPTHLIKTRGQQVTLRCSPKSGHDTVSWYQQALGQGPQFIFQYYEEEERQRGNFPDRFSGHQFPNYSSELNVNALLLGDSALYLCASTLTPGVITEAFFGQGTRLTVV.

This rearrangement joins TRBV7-8 to TRBJ2-7, with 14 bases identical to TRBD2. The J segment lost 0 bases and the V segment lost 5 bases, leaving 9 bases of the junction unmatched. The CDR3 has 18 residues. From germline, CDR1 is SGHVS and CDR2 FQNEAQ. In DNA form, the CDR3 reads TGTGCCAGCAGCCCCCGGACTAGCGGGGGGTCCAGCTCCTACGAGCAGTACTTC. This translates into CASSPRTSGGSSSYEQYF.

The V call is TRBV28, the J call TRBJ1-1; D gene uncertain. This CDR3 has 13 amino acids. Trimming took off 6 bases at V and 1 base at J, with 9 bases between the two ends. Germline-derived CDR1 and CDR2 are MDHEN and SYDVKM. Written as DNA, the CDR3 is TGTGCCAGCAGACGAGCGGGGAACACTGAAGCTTTCTTT. It is translated as CASRRAGNTEAFF.

The chain uses TRBV12-5 and TRBJ2-2, with 7 nucleotides matching TRBD1. This CDR3 has 17 amino acids. With V trimmed by 3 bases and J by 0 bases, 7 bases remained unmatched. CDR1 is LGHNT, CDR2 FRNRAP, per germline. Written as DNA, the CDR3 is TGTGCTAGTGGTTTCACCTGGGACAGCGCGAACACCGGGGAGCTGTTTTTT. Its protein is CASGFTWDSANTGELFF.

The rearrangement joins TRBV28 to TRBJ1-2; 7 bases are a match to TRBD1. This CDR3 has 15 residues. The germline CDR1 and CDR2 sequences are MDHEN and SYDVKM. With V trimmed by 2 bases and J by 7 bases, 10 bases remained unmatched. The CDR3 reads CASSLTGDGPSGYTF. As DNA, the CDR3 is TGTGCCAGCAGTTTAACAGGGGACGGCCCGTCTGGCTACACCTTC.

This chain connects TRBV5-5 to TRBJ2-7; 12 bases are a match to TRBD2. Germline CDR1 SGHKS, CDR2 YYEKEE (reference sequence). V gave up 3 bases and J gave up 4 bases; unmatched junction bases: 5. The CDR3 is made up of 15 amino acids. CDR3 sequence reads: CASSWTSGTAYEQYF. The CDR3 nucleotides read TGTGCCAGCAGCTGGACTAGCGGGACAGCATACGAGCAGTACTTC. Full variable domain (remainder filled in from reference TRBV5-5 and TRBJ2-7): DAGVTQSPTHLIKTRGQQVTLRCSPISGHKSVSWYQQVLGQGPQFIFQYYEKEERGRGNFPDRFSARQFPNYSSELNVNALLLGDSALYLCASSWTSGTAYEQYFGPGTRLTVT.

The chain couples TRBV30 to TRBJ1-2; no definite D call. The germline V gene encodes CDR1 GTSNPN and CDR2 SVGIG (reference sequence). The V gene lost 3 bases and the J gene lost 1 base, with 9 bases spanning the gap. The CDR3 loop spans 13 amino acids. The DNA of the CDR3 is TGTGCCTGGAGACTCCCGATTAACTATGGCTACACCTTC. This sequence encodes CAWRLPINYGYTF.

The chain links TRBV6-6 to TRBJ2-7, with a weak D call TRBD2 (5 bases). Germline assignment: CDR1 MNHNY and CDR2 SVGAGI (reference sequence). This CDR3 is 13 amino acids long. V lost 6 bases and J 2 bases, leaving 11 bases between the germline ends. CDR3 amino acids: CASRAGITYEQYF. The CDR3, as DNA: TGTGCCAGCAGGGCCGGGATAACCTACGAGCAGTACTTC.